This TCR beta chain was sequenced for a study of control samples from healthy donors and cancer patients. There are 16 residues in the CDR3. Germline lookup yields CDR1 SGHAT and CDR2 FQDESV (reference sequence). J was trimmed by 0 bases and V by 5 bases; bases with no gene match: 7. Assay: immunoSEQ multiplex PCR; the TCRdb copy retains only in-frame clones and omits some. The data show tens of thousands of clones, with 80% seen just once and roughly 9.1% held by the top ten. Specimen: blood. The clonotype originates from an older man in good health. V gene TRBV11-1 combines with J gene TRBJ1-1; TRBD1 agrees at 9 bases. The CDR3: CASSHGTGHMNTEAFF. For the CDR3, the DNA is TGTGCCAGCAGCCACGGGACAGGGCACATGAACACTGAAGCTTTCTTT.